This T cell receptor (beta chain) came from a study of T cell responses to AZD1222 COVID-19 vaccine (dated by TCRdb to the early 2020s). As for the study more broadly: AZD1222 recipients whose second dose came at about 4 weeks and those whose second dose came at about 12 weeks were combined into one group, since spike-specific TCR depth and breadth did not differ between the two schedules. A total of 230 or so trial participants underwent TCR sequencing, of whom roughly 210 received two doses of AZD1222 and about 25 received two doses of the MenACWY control vaccine. Trial participants were enrolled by age into subgroups of 18-55, 56-69 and 70-plus years, and roughly 150, 30 and 60 TCR-sequenced participants, respectively, were included in these subgroups. General findings and caveats noted by the study authors: After two AZD1222 doses, both the breadth and the depth of spike-specific TCRs were significantly higher than at day 0 and than in MenACWY recipients. Most participants were white British and females outnumbered males, and the authors suggested that clonal diversity may have been underestimated. Vaccine-associated CD4 TCRs spanned the whole spike protein, with dominant responses in regions 160-218 and 743-854. Reportedly, close to half of the unique spike-specific TCRs recognized epitopes lying outside the regions that are mutated in the B.1.351 and B.1.1.7 variants. Conclusions about previously exposed vaccinees are limited, since just a handful of AZD1222 recipients were seropositive for SARS-CoV-2 at baseline. The 56-69-year group was small, and its depth increase did not reach significance, likely because of low power. Because no samples from the day 14 peak response were available, repertoires could be characterized only after the peak T cell response.

The CDR3 regions of human TCRbeta chains were subjected to immunosequencing. From the authors' description of their analysis: TCRs in the repertoires were matched against a reference library of SARS-CoV-2-specific TCRs that had been generated with the MIRA antigen-specificity platform. Breadth was defined as the fraction of unique TCRs that were SARS-CoV-2-associated, and depth was defined as the fraction of total T cells that were SARS-CoV-2-associated. Using the MIRA data, every spike-specific TCR was mapped to the spike region that the TCR reacted to and assigned to either a CD4 or a CD8 class. Log10-transformed breadth and depth values were compared by one-way ANOVA with Sidak's multiple comparisons tests. TCRdb's version of the immuneACCESS table is confined to in-frame rearrangements and falls short of the full clone set. An unresolved V gene accounts for under half of the shortfall where checked; the remainder is of unknown origin. V and J calls and clone size come straight from that table; D and trimming were deduced from the DNA. Within this sample are some 56,000 clones, with 80% to 90% of them counted one time only. About 15% of the sample is held by the ten biggest clonotypes.

Of note for this clone: Its antigen remains undetermined. The germline gene is not matched at one end of the junction; a read error may be the cause.

Interpreted using the paper, the time point label stands for: baseline before first vaccination. The vaccinee samples were drawn from two UK trials, COV001 and COV002, one of which was a single-blind randomized controlled phase 2/3 trial testing AZD1222 (ChAdOx1 nCoV-19) in healthy adults. Trial participant PBMC samples were collected at day 0 and day 28 after the second dose for TCRbeta chain sequencing. The receptor was derived from an adult in good health. Sequencing was performed on peripheral blood, taken on day 0 of AZD1222 vaccination.

The CDR3 is CASSLEAGQSCF. The DNA sequence is given as TGTGCCAGCAGCTTAGAGGCTGGACAGAGCTGCTTT. The receptor chain draws on TRBV7-9 and TRBJ1-1; the best D guess is TRBD1, with 6 bases matching. The CDR3 holds 12 amino acids from the cysteine to the phenylalanine. CDR3 DNA is the only sequence kept; it has 36 bases, read in frame from the first base. Via the germline V gene (reference sequence), CDR1 is SEHNR and CDR2 FQNEAQ.